Following are 10 T cell receptor beta chains from one sample sequenced in a study of siplizumab effects on memory and regulatory T cells. Here immunoSEQ multiplex PCR was the method, and the copy in TCRdb shows in-frame clones only, minus some. The data show approximately 75,000 clones, 85% to 95% seen once. The sequenced sample was CD8+ T cells sorted from blood. These TCRs come from a human donor in good health.

V usage is TRBV4-1 and J usage is TRBJ2-7; 7 nucleotides agree with TRBD1. Germline CDR1 is MGHRA and CDR2 is YSYEKL. The CDR3 loop spans 15 amino acids. The V and J ends lost 4 bases and 6 bases, in that order; junction bases with no gene match: 12. The CDR3 sequence: CASSPQTGSGIEQYF. In DNA form, the CDR3 reads TGCGCCAGCAGCCCCCAGACAGGGTCGGGGATCGAGCAGTACTTC.

The gene calls are TRBV10-3 and TRBJ2-7; TRBD1 aligns across 7 bases. There are 13 residues in the CDR3. Germline V gene data show CDR1 as ENHRY and CDR2 as SYGVKD. Trimming took 6 bases from V and 3 from J; bases not matched to a gene: 5. CDR3 in DNA: TGTGCCATCAGCGGGACAGTCAGCTACGAGCAGTACTTC. Translated: CAISGTVSYEQYF.

Concerning this clone itself: A junction end diverges from the germline sequence, so it may reflect a read error. The genes are TRBV7-6 and TRBJ2-2; 12 bases align to TRBD2. Germline CDR1 and CDR2: SGHVS and FNYEAQ. CDR3 length equals 14 residues. The CDR3 bases are TGTGCCAGCAGCCTAGCGGGGGGGACCGGGGAGCTGTTTTTT. Its translation: CASSLAGGTGELFF.

The rearrangement uses TRBV7-9 and TRBJ2-6; no clear D. V dropped 3 bases and J dropped 4 bases, with 10 bases sitting between them. Germline V gene sequence: CDR1 SEHNR, CDR2 FQNEAQ (reference sequence). The CDR3 covers 15 residues. The CDR3 DNA follows: TGTGCCAGCAGCTTTTCCCAATCCGGGGCCAACGTCCTGACTTTC. The encoded protein is CASSFSQSGANVLTF.

This clone was seen a single time. CDR3 nucleotides: TGTGCCAGCAGCGTGGGTGAGGCAGGGGCAGAGACCCAGTACTTC. Translated: CASSVGEAGAETQYF. V gene TRBV9 combines with J gene TRBJ2-5; TRBD1 is a possible D gene (6 bases). The CDR3 totals 15 residues. From germline, CDR1 is SGDLS and CDR2 YYNGEE. V dropped 2 bases and J dropped 4 bases, with 15 bases sitting between them.

The rearrangement links TRBV6-5 to TRBJ2-5; the match to TRBD2 covers 7 bases. The V gene end was trimmed by 8 bases and the J gene end by 2 bases; junction bases not matched to a gene: 5. The CDR3 loop spans 13 amino acids. Germline assignment: CDR1 MNHEY and CDR2 SVGAGI. CDR3 sequence (DNA): TGTGCCAGCGGGGAGGGGCCGCAAGAGACCCAGTACTTC. This translates into CASGEGPQETQYF.

The chain has TRBV7-7 and TRBJ2-7, with 9 bases fitting TRBD1. The trim removed 4 bases at V and 7 bases at J, leaving 5 bases unmatched. CDR1 SSHAT and CDR2 FNYEAQ come from the germline V gene (reference sequence). The CDR3 extends over 13 amino acids. The CDR3 region has the DNA TGTGCCAGCAGCTCCACAGGGGGCGGGGAGCAGTACTTC. It translates to CASSSTGGGEQYF.

The chain employs TRBV6-6 and TRBJ1-1; a possible D gene is TRBD1 (5 bases). V lost 6 bases and J 2 bases, leaving 13 bases between the germline ends. Per the germline V gene, CDR1 is MNHNY and CDR2 is SVGAGI (reference sequence). The CDR3 runs 14 residues. CDR3: CASRSDRPNTEAFF. The DNA of the CDR3 is TGTGCCAGCAGATCCGACAGACCTAACACTGAAGCTTTCTTT.

The chain has TRBV5-6 and TRBJ2-7; TRBD1 agrees at 9 bases. V shed 5 bases and J 4 bases; nucleotides not matched to a gene: 7. The length of the CDR3 is 14 residues. Germline V CDR1 and CDR2: SGHDT, YYEEEE. This chain's CDR3 is CASRLGQGQYEQYF. In nucleotides, the CDR3 is TGTGCCAGCAGATTAGGACAGGGGCAATACGAGCAGTACTTC. Full variable domain (remainder filled in from reference TRBV5-6 and TRBJ2-7): DAGVTQSPTHLIKTRGQQVTLRCSPKSGHDTVSWYQQALGQGPQFIFQYYEEEERQRGNFPDRFSGHQFPNYSSELNVNALLLGDSALYLCASRLGQGQYEQYFGPGTRLTVT.

This clone was detected only once. The chain is built from TRBV6-1 and TRBJ2-5; 11 nucleotides agree with TRBD1. CDR1 and CDR2 (germline): MNHNS, SASEGT. Unmatched junction bases numbered 5, after V lost 3 bases and J lost 2 bases. The CDR3 is 16 residues long. The CDR3 DNA follows: TGTGCCAGCAGTGAGTGGACAGGGGGCGGACAAGAGACCCAGTACTTC. Protein product: CASSEWTGGGQETQYF.